A single sample is the source of the 10 T cell receptor beta chains below, sequenced in a study of shared clonotypes between healthy human individuals (dated by TCRdb to about 2020). Library generation was performed with the immunoSEQ multiplex PCR assay. TCRdb stores this immuneACCESS table with in-frame sequences only. Part of the clones is absent; in the studies checked, under half of the shortfall reflects unresolved V genes, and no reason is known for the rest. The table for this sample lists 550,000 to 600,000 clones; around three quarters of them were counted only once. Jointly, the top ten make up approximately 12% of the sample. The sequencing sample was made of PBMCs. These receptor sequences come from a woman aged 40 to 50 in good health. Some clones in this sample may be carry-over from other donors' samples.

The V and J genes are TRBV7-9 and TRBJ2-2, with TRBD2 matching 9 bases. Germline CDR1 is SEHNR and CDR2 is FQNEAQ (reference sequence). J lost 4 bases, V lost 4 bases, and 7 bases had no gene match. CDR3 length equals 16 residues. DNA for the CDR3: TGTGCCAGCAGCTCGGGGGGGACTAGCAGCACCGGGGAGCTGTTTTTT. It yields the protein CASSSGGTSSTGELFF.

The chain employs TRBV19 and TRBJ1-5, with D maybe TRBD1 (5 bases). Germline V gene sequence: CDR1 LNHDA, CDR2 SQIVND (reference sequence). The CDR3 runs to 11 residues. With 8 bases removed from V and 9 bases from J, the gap between germline ends came to 11 bases. The CDR3 is CASWGDGPQHF. DNA of the CDR3: TGTGCCAGTTGGGGGGATGGGCCCCAGCATTTT.

The rearrangement links TRBV9 to TRBJ2-7; 11 bases map to TRBD1. The CDR3 consists of 15 residues. Germline lookup yields CDR1 SGDLS and CDR2 YYNGEE. After removal of 4 bases from V and 6 bases from J, the junction contained 9 bases not matched to a gene. The CDR3 DNA reads TGTGCCAGCAGCAAAACCGGGACAGGGGGTTCCGAGCAGTACTTC. It codes for CASSKTGTGGSEQYF.

The chain is built from TRBV7-2 and TRBJ2-5; D not certain. Trimming took off 1 base at V and 5 bases at J, with 8 bases between the two ends. There are 13 residues in the CDR3. Germline V CDR1 and CDR2: SGHTA, FQGNSA. The CDR3 sequence: CASSLGFEETQYF. DNA of the CDR3: TGTGCCAGCAGCTTAGGTTTCGAGGAGACCCAGTACTTC.

V is TRBV28 and J is TRBJ2-1; 10 positions agree with TRBD2. Germline trimming cut 4 bases from V and 9 bases from J; bases unmatched to any gene: 9. This CDR3 is 15 amino acids long. CDR1 is MDHEN and CDR2 is SYDVKM in the germline V gene. This CDR3 is CASSYWASGRGEQFF. As DNA, the CDR3 is TGTGCCAGCAGTTATTGGGCTAGCGGGAGAGGTGAGCAGTTCTTC. Full variable domain (missing parts from reference TRBV28 and TRBJ2-1): DVKVTQSSRYLVKRTGEKVFLECVQDMDHENMFWYRQDPGLGLRLIYFSYDVKMKEKGDIPEGYSVSREKKERFSLILESASTNQTSMYLCASSYWASGRGEQFFGPGTRLTVL.

The rearrangement links TRBV7-8 to TRBJ2-2; 7 positions agree with TRBD1. Trimming took 4 bases from V and 4 from J; bases not matched to a gene: 9. From germline, CDR1 is SGHVS and CDR2 FQNEAQ. The CDR3 has 16 amino acids. This CDR3 reads CASSSRTGRFTGELFF. In DNA, the CDR3 is TGTGCCAGCAGCTCTCGGACAGGCCGATTCACCGGGGAGCTGTTTTTT.

This clone was observed a handful of times. The same CDR3 is also encoded by other DNA sequences in this sample. V and J are TRBV27 and TRBJ1-1, with D hard to call. Germline V CDR1 and CDR2: MNHEY, SMNVEV (reference sequence). V was clipped by 7 bases and J by 1 base, with 13 bases between them. The CDR3 is 14 residues long. CDR3 region: CASNTIGGNTEAFF. Here the CDR3 DNA reads TGTGCCAGCAATACGATTGGCGGGAACACTGAAGCTTTCTTT.

The chain recombines TRBV11-3 with TRBJ2-1, with a tentative D call TRBD2 (5 bases). Trimming pared 1 base from V and 0 bases from J, leaving 7 bases between. The CDR3 has 15 residues. Looked up from germline, CDR1 is SGHNT and CDR2 is YENEEA. The CDR3 DNA reads TGTGCCAGCAGCTTAGGCGAGGGCTCCTACAATGAGCAGTTCTTC. This translates into CASSLGEGSYNEQFF.

A note on this clone: The conserved phenylalanine or tryptophan normally closing the CDR3 is absent here, so this likely arose from a read error. The rearrangement links TRBV27 to TRBJ2-2; D is undetermined. Trimming removed 6 bases at V and 2 bases at J, with 13 bases between. The CDR3 sequence is 15 residues long. Germline V gene sequence: CDR1 MNHEY, CDR2 SMNVEV (reference sequence). In DNA, the CDR3 is TGTGCCAGCAGATTTCTCGGTCCTAACACCGGGGAGCTGTTTTCT. Its translation is CASRFLGPNTGELFS.

CDR3 amino acids: CASSLGGNLDSPLHF. CDR3 coding DNA: TGTGCCAGCAGTTTGGGGGGGAACCTTGATTCACCCCTCCACTTT. The chain links TRBV28 to TRBJ1-6; the D gene is possibly TRBD1 (5 bases). From germline, CDR1 is MDHEN and CDR2 SYDVKM. CDR3 length: 15 residues. The V end was cut by 3 bases, the J end by 8 bases, with 14 bases between.